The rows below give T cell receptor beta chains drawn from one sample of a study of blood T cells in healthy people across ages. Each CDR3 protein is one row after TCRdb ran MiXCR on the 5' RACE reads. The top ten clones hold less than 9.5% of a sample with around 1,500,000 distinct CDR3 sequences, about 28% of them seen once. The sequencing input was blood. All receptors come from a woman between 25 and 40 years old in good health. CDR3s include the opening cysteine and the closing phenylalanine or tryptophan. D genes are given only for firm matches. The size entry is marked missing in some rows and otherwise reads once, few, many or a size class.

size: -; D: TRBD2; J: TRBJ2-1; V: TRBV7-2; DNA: TGTGCCAGCAGACCTAGCGGGAGTGCTTACAATGAGCAGTTCTTC; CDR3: CASRPSGSAYNEQFF
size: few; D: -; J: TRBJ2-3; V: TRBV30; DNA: TGTGCCTGGAGTGTGGCACGGACGCAGTATTTT; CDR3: CAWSVARTQYF
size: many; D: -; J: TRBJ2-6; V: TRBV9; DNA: TGTGCCAGCAGCGTAGGATGGGGCTCTGGGGCCAACGTCCTGACTTTC; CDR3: CASSVGWGSGANVLTF
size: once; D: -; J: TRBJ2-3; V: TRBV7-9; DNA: TGTGCCAGCACGACTTTGCCGGGCCAGAGTATAGATACGCAGTATTTT; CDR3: CASTTLPGQSIDTQYF
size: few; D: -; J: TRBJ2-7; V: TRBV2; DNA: TGTGCCAGCACCCCCAATCTCGTCGACGAGCAGTACTTC; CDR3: CASTPNLVDEQYF
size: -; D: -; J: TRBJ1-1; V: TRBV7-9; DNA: TGTGCCAGCAGCTTTGTGGAGGGGAAGGCTTTCTTT; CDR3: CASSFVEGKAFF
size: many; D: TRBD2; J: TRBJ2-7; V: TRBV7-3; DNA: TGTGCCAGCAGCCCGCTTCCTAGCGGGAGCTACGAGCAGTACTTC; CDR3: CASSPLPSGSYEQYF
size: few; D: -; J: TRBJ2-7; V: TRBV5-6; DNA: TGTGCCAGCAGTGCAGGGGCGAACTACGAGCAGTACTTC; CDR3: CASSAGANYEQYF
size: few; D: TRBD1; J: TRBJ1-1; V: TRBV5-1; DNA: TGCGCCAGCAACTACCGGGACAGCAACACTGAAGCTTTCTTT; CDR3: CASNYRDSNTEAFF
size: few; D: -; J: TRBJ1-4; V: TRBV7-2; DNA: TGTGCCAGCAGCCCTCAACACCTGGGCCTTAATGAAAAACTGTTTTTT; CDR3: CASSPQHLGLNEKLFF
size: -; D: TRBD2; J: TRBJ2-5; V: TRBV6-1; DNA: TGTGCCAGCACTGATAGCGGGAGGGTGGAGACCCAGTACTTC; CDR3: CASTDSGRVETQYF
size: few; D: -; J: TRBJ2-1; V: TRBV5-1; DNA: TGCGCCAGCAGCTTGTCGAGGGGTTGGGATGAGCAGTTCTTC; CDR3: CASSLSRGWDEQFF
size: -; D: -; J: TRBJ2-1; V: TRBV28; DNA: TGTGCCAGCGGCAACGGGGGACCCTCCTGGGATGAGCAGTTCTTC; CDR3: CASGNGGPSWDEQFF
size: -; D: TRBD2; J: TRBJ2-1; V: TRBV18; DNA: TGTACCAGCTCACCGGCCAGCGGGAAGGGGAATGAGCAGTTCTTC; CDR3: CTSSPASGKGNEQFF
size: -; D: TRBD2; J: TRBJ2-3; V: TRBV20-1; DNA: TGCAGTGCTCCTTTTTTTGGTAGCGGGAGGGGTCAGGGTACGCAGTATTTT; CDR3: CSAPFFGSGRGQGTQYF
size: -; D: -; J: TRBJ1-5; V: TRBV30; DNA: TGTGCCTGGAGTGTCCAGGCTTCGCAGCCCCAGCATTTT; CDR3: CAWSVQASQPQHF
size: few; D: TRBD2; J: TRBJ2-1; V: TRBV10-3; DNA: TGTGCCATCAGTGAGCCCGGGACTAGCGCCTACAATGAGCAGTTCTTC; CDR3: CAISEPGTSAYNEQFF
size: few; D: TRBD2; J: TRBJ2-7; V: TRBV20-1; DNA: TGCAGTGCTTTAAAGCGGGAGTTGATCGAGCAGTACTTC; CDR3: CSALKRELIEQYF
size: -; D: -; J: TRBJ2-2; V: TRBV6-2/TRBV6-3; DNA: TGTGCCAGCAGCCGTCAGCAACCCACCGGGGAGCTGTTTTTT; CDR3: CASSRQQPTGELFF
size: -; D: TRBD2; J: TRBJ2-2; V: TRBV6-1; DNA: TGTGCCAGCAGAAGGCTAGCGGGGGGGAGGACGAACACCGGTGAGCTGTTTTTT; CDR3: CASRRLAGGRTNTGELFF
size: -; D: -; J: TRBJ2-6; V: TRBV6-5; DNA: TGTGCCAGCAGTTTAGGCAAACTCTCTGGGGCCAACGTCCGGACTTTC; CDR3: CASSLGKLSGANVRTF
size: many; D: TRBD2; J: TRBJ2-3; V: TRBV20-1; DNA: TGCAGTGCGGGCGGGGGATCAGATACGCAGTATTTT; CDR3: CSAGGGSDTQYF
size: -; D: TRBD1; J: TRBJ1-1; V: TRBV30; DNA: TGTGCCTGGAGCCTCACCGGAGACAGGGTCCGGGACACTGAAGCTTTCTTT; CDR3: CAWSLTGDRVRDTEAFF
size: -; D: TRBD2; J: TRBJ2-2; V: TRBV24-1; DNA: TGTGCCACCAGTGACCCCTCCGGACTAGCGGTGAACACCGGGGAGCTGTTTTTT; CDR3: CATSDPSGLAVNTGELFF
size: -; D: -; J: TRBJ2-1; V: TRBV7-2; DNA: TGTGCCAGCAGCCCTGGGCCTAAGTCCTACAATGAGCAGTTCTTC; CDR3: CASSPGPKSYNEQFF
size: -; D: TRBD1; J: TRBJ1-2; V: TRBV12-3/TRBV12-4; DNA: TGTGCCAGCAGTTTATATACGGGACAGGGTTATGGCTACACCTTC; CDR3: CASSLYTGQGYGYTF
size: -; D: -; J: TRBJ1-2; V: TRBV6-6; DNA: TGTGCCAGCAGTCTCCTCAGGGGAGAAGAGTATGGCTACACCTTC; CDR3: CASSLLRGEEYGYTF
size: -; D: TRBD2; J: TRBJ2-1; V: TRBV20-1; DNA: TGCAGTGCTCACGGACTAGCGGTGAGGAGTTCCTACAATGAGCAGTTCTTC; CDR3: CSAHGLAVRSSYNEQFF
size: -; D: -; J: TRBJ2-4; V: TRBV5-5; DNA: TGTGCCAGCAGCTTGGCAGGCGAGGGAGAGTACTTC; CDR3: CASSLAGEGEYF
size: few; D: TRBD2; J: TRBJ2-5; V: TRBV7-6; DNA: TGTGCCAGCAGCCCACGGACTAGCGACAAGTACCAAGAGACCCAGTACTTC; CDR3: CASSPRTSDKYQETQYF
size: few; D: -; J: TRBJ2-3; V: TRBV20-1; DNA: TGCAGTGCTAGAGATTTCGGGGATACGCAGTATTTT; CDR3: CSARDFGDTQYF
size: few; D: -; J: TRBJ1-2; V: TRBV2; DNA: TGTGCCAGCACCCTAAGGACGGGGCTCTTGAATGGCTACACCTTC; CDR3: CASTLRTGLLNGYTF
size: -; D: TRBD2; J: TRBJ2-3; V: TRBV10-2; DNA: TGCGCCAGCAGTGAGGATCGGGGGGATCGGGATACGCAGTATTTT; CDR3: CASSEDRGDRDTQYF
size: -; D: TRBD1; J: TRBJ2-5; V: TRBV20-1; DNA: TGCAGTGCTAGAGATAGGGGGACAGGGAAGCATGAGCAGTACTTC; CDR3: CSARDRGTGKHEQYF
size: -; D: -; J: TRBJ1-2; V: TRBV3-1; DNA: TGTGCCAGCAGCCCGGCGGGGGTTAGCTATGGCTACACCTTC; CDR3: CASSPAGVSYGYTF
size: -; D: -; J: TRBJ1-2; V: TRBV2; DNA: TGTGCCAGCAGCTCGGAATCCGACTACACCTTC; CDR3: CASSSESDYTF
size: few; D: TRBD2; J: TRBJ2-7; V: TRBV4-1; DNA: TGCGCCAGCAGCCGGGTAGCGGGGGGGCCCATCTACGAGCAGTACTTC; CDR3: CASSRVAGGPIYEQYF
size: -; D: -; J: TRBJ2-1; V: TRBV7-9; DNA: TGTGCCAGCAGCCAGAGGGGTGGGGGAAGCTCCTACAATGAGCAGTTCTTC; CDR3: CASSQRGGGSSYNEQFF
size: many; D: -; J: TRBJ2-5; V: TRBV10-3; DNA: TGTGCCATCACAGACAGCCAAGAGACCCAGTACTTC; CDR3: CAITDSQETQYF
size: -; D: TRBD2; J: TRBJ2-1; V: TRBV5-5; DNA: TGTGCCAGCAGCACGGGACTAGCGGGGGCCTTAAACTACAATGAGCAGTTCTTC; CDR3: CASSTGLAGALNYNEQFF
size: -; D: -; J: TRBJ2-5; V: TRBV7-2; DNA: TGTGCCAGCACCCAGGGGATAGCGGAGACCCAGTACTTC; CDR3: CASTQGIAETQYF
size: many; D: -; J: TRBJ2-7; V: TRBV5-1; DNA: TGCGCCAGCAGTCGGGACTTGGGGGAGCAGTACTTC; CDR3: CASSRDLGEQYF
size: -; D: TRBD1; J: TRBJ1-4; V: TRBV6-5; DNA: TGTGCCAGCAGTTACCTGGGGACAGGGGAAAAACTGTTTTTT; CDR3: CASSYLGTGEKLFF
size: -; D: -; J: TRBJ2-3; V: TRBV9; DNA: TGTGCCAGCAGCGTAGGGAGAGGGAAACGCACAGATACGCAGGATTTT; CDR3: CASSVGRGKRTDTQDF
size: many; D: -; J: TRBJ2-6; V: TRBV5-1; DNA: TGCGCCAGCAGCATGACAGCCGGGGCCAACGTCCTGACTTTC; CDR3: CASSMTAGANVLTF
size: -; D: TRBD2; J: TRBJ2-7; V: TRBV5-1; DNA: TGCGCCAGCAGCTTGAGCCTAGCGGGGGCCCTGGACGAGCAGTACTTC; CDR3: CASSLSLAGALDEQYF
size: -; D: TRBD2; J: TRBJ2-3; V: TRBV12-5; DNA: TGTGCTAGTGCCCGGAGCGGGGTTGGCACAGATACGCAGTATTTT; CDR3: CASARSGVGTDTQYF
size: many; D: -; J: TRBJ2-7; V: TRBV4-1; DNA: TGCGCCAGCAGCCAAGATAGGGAAAGCTACGAGCAGTACTTC; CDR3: CASSQDRESYEQYF
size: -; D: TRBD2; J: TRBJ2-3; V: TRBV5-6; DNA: TGTGCCAGCAGCTTGGTCGCGGGAGTGTCAGATACGCAGTATTTT; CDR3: CASSLVAGVSDTQYF
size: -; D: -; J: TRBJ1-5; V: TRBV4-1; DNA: TGCGCCAGCAGCGACCTTTTCGGGCCCCAGCATTTT; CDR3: CASSDLFGPQHF
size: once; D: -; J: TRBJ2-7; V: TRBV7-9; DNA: TGTGCCAGCAGTCCAGAGACAGCGAACTACGAGCAGTACTTC; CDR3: CASSPETANYEQYF
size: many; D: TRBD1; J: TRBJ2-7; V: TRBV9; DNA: TGTGCCAGCAGCGCAAGACAGGGGAACTCCTACGAGCAGTACTTC; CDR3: CASSARQGNSYEQYF
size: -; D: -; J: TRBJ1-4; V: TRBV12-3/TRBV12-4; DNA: TGTGCCAGCACCTTGTCCCGAGGGGCCCAAGGGAAACTGTTTTTT; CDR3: CASTLSRGAQGKLFF